Below, 2 T cell receptor beta chains from the same sample are listed, as sequenced in a study of shared clonotypes between healthy human individuals. Assay: immunoSEQ multiplex PCR; the TCRdb copy retains only in-frame clones and omits some. The sample has 900,000 to 1,200,000 clones; 75% to 85% are singletons. The sample taken for sequencing was memory CD4+ T cells from PBMCs. Subset indicated: CD45RA-negative fraction. All receptors come from a man aged 18 to 29 in good health. Some clones in this sample may be carry-over from other donors' samples.

The chain combines TRBV7-8 with TRBJ2-6; 7 nucleotides align to TRBD2. The CDR3 length is 17 residues. In germline, CDR1 is SGHVS, CDR2 FQNEAQ. V gave up 1 base and J gave up 1 base; unmatched junction bases: 4. The CDR3 DNA sequence: TGTGCCAGCAGCTTAGTCGCGGGAGAGTCTGGGGCCAACGTCCTGACTTTC. Its translation: CASSLVAGESGANVLTF.

The rearrangement links TRBV18 to TRBJ1-4; the D gene is possibly TRBD1 (6 bases). V lost 5 bases, J lost 0 bases, and 13 bases lay in between. Germline loops: CDR1 KGHSH, CDR2 LQKENI. This CDR3 region has 16 residues. Written as DNA, the CDR3 is TGTGCCAGCTCAGAACGACAGGCCTCAACTAATGAAAAACTGTTTTTT. Translated: CASSERQASTNEKLFF.